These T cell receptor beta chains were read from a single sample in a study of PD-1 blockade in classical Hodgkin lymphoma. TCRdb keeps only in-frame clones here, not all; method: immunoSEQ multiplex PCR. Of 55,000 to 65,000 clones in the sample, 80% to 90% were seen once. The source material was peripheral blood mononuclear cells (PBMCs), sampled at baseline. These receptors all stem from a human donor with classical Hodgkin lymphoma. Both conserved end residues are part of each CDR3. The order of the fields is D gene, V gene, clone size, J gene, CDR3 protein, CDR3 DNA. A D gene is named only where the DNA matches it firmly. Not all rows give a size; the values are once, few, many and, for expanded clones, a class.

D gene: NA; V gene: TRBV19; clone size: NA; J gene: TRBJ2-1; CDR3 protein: CASSMDGGTFWEQFF; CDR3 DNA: TGTGCCAGTAGTATGGACGGGGGCACCTTCTGGGAGCAGTTCTTC
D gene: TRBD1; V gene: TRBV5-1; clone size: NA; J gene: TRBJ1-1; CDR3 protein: CASRQTGTENTEAFF; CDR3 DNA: TGCGCCAGCAGACAAACCGGGACAGAGAACACTGAAGCTTTCTTT
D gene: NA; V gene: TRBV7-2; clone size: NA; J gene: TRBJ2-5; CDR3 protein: CASSYQSGGETQYF; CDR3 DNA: TGTGCCAGCAGTTACCAATCCGGCGGAGAGACCCAGTACTTC
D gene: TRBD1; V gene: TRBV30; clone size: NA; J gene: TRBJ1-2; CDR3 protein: CAWSPTGGVYTF; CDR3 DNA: TGTGCCTGGAGTCCGACAGGGGGAGTCTACACCTTC
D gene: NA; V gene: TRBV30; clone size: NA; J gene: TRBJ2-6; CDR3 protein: CAWSKGGANVLTF; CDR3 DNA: TGTGCCTGGAGTAAGGGTGGGGCCAACGTCCTGACTTTC
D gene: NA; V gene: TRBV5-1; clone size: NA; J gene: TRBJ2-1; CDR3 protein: CASSLGQTEQFF; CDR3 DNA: TGCGCCAGCAGCTTGGGACAAACTGAGCAGTTCTTC
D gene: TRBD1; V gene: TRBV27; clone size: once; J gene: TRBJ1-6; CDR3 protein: CASSWTGGSPLHF; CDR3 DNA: TGTGCCAGCAGTTGGACAGGGGGGTCACCCCTCCACTTT
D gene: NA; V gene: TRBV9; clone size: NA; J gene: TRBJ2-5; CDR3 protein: CASSVGAGKKETQYF; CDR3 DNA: TGTGCCAGCAGCGTAGGTGCAGGGAAAAAAGAGACCCAGTACTTC
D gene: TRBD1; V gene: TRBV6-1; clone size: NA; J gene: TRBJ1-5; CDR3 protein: CASSGTGGQPQHF; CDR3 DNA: TGTGCCAGCAGTGGGACAGGGGGCCAGCCCCAGCATTTT
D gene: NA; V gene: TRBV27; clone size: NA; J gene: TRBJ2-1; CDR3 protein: CASSQNTGYNEQFF; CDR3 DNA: TGTGCCAGCAGCCAGAATACAGGCTACAATGAGCAGTTCTTC
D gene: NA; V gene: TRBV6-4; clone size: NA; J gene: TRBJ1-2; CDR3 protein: CASIVPGWDGYTF; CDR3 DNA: TGTGCCAGCATTGTTCCCGGGTGGGATGGCTACACCTTC
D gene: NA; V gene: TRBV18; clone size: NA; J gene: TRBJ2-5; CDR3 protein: CASSPEETQYF; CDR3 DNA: TGTGCCAGCTCACCAGAAGAGACCCAGTACTTC
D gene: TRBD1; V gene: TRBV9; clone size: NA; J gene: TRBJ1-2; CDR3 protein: CASSKDRGNYGYTF; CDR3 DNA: TGTGCCAGCAGCAAAGACAGGGGAAACTATGGCTACACCTTC
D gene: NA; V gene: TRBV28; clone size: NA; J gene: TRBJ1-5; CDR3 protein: CASSAGTDSNQPQHF; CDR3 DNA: TGTGCCAGCAGTGCCGGGACCGATAGCAATCAGCCCCAGCATTTT
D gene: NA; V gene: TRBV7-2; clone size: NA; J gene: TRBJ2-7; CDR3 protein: CASSPPNGDEQYF; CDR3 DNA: TGTGCCAGCAGCCCCCCAAACGGGGACGAGCAGTACTTC
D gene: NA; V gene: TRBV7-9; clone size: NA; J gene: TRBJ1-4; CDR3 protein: CASSSKGGIGNEKLFF; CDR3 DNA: TGTGCCAGCAGCTCCAAGGGGGGGATTGGCAATGAAAAACTGTTTTTT
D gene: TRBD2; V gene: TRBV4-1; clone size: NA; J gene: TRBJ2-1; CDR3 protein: CASSQAGLASVDEQFF; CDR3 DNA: TGCGCCAGCAGCCAAGCGGGACTAGCATCAGTCGATGAGCAGTTCTTC
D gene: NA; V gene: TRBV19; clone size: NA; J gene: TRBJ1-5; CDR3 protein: CASESGETPQHF; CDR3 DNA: TGTGCCAGTGAGTCAGGGGAAACGCCCCAGCATTTT
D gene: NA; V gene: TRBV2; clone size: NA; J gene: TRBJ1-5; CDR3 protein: CASSEWSIGSNQPQHF; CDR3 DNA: TGTGCCAGCAGTGAATGGTCAATCGGTAGCAATCAGCCCCAGCATTTT
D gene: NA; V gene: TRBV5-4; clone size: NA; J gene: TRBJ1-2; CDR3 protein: CASNGGIGYTF; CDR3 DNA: TGTGCCAGCAATGGGGGTATCGGCTACACCTTC
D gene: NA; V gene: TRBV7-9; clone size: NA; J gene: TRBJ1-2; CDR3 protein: CASSLEGALGYTF; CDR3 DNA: TGTGCCAGCAGCTTAGAAGGGGCGCTAGGCTACACCTTC
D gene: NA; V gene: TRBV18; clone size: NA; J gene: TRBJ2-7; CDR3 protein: CASSPLSRGEQYF; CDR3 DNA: TGTGCCAGCTCACCACTCTCTCGGGGCGAGCAGTACTTC
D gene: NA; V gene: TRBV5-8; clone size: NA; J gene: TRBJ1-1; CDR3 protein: CASSLDSMNTEAFF; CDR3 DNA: TGTGCCAGCAGCTTGGACAGTATGAACACTGAAGCTTTCTTT
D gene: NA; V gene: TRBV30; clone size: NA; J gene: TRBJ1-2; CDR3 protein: CAWSGDYGYTF; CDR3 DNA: TGTGCCTGGTCCGGCGATTATGGCTACACCTTC
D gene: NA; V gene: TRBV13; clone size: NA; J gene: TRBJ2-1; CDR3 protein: CASSSGSRNEQFF; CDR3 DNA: TGTGCCAGCAGCTCGGGGTCCCGCAATGAGCAGTTCTTC
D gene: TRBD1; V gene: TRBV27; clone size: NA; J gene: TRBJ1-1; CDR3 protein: CANLGGVTGGWGTEAFF; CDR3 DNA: TGTGCCAACTTGGGAGGGGTGACAGGGGGCTGGGGCACTGAAGCTTTCTTT
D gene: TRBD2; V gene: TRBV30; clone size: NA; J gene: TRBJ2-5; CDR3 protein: CAWSILAGGPWETQYF; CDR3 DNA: TGTGCCTGGAGTATCCTAGCGGGGGGGCCGTGGGAGACCCAGTACTTC
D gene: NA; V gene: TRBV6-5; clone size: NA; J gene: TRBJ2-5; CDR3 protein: CASSYGGTQYF; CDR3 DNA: TGTGCCAGCAGTTACGGGGGGACCCAGTACTTC
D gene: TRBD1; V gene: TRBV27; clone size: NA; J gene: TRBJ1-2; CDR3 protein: CASSFTGDGYTF; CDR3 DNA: TGTGCCAGCAGTTTTACAGGGGATGGCTACACCTTC
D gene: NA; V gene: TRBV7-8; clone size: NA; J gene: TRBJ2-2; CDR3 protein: CASSPGAGQLLTGELFF; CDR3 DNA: TGTGCCAGCAGCCCCGGGGCGGGACAGCTTTTGACCGGGGAGCTGTTTTTT
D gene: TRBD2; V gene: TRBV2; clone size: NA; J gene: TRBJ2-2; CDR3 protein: CASSRSSGGTGELFF; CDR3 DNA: TGTGCCAGCAGTCGCTCTAGCGGCGGCACCGGGGAGCTGTTTTTT
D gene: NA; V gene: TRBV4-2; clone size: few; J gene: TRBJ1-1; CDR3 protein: CASSQAVGRTEAFF; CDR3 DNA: TGTGCCAGCAGCCAAGCTGTAGGGAGGACTGAAGCTTTCTTT
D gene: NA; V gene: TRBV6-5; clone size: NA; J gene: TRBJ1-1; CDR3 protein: CASFIFAEAFF; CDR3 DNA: TGTGCCAGCTTCATTTTCGCTGAAGCTTTCTTT
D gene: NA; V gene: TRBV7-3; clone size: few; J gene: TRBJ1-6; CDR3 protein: CASSLSLESPLHF; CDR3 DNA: TGTGCCAGCAGCTTATCTCTAGAATCACCCCTCCACTTT
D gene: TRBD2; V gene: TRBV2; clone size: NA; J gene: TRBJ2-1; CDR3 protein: CASSERDYLQFF; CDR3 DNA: TGTGCCAGCAGTGAACGGGACTATTTGCAGTTCTTC
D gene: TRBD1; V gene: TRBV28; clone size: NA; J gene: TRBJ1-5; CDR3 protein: CASSSPGGTQPQHF; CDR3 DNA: TGTGCCAGCAGTTCTCCAGGGGGAACGCAGCCCCAGCATTTT
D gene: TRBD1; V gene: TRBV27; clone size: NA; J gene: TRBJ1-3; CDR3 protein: CASSIAGTGGTIYF; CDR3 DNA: TGTGCCAGCAGTATAGCCGGGACAGGTGGGACCATATATTTT
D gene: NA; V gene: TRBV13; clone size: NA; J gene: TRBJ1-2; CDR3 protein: CASSLGGLGGVVYGYTF; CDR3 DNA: TGTGCCAGCAGTCTAGGCGGATTGGGTGGGGTGGTCTATGGCTACACCTTC
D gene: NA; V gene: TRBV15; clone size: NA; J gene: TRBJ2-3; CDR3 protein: CATSRGGGRDSTDTQYF; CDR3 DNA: TGTGCCACCAGCCGGGGAGGGGGCAGGGATAGCACAGATACGCAGTATTTT
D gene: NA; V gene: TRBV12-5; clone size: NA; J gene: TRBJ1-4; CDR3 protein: CASTPLVDEKLFF; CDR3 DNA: TGTGCTAGTACTCCCCTGGTTGATGAAAAACTGTTTTTT
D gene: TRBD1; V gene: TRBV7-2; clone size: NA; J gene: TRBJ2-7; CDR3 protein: CASSLNRGTGDEQYF; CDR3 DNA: TGTGCCAGCAGCTTGAATAGAGGGACAGGGGACGAGCAGTACTTC
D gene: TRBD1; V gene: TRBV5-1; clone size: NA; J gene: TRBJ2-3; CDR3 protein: CASSLGPGGLTDTQYF; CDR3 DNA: TGCGCCAGCAGCTTGGGCCCAGGGGGCCTCACAGATACGCAGTATTTT
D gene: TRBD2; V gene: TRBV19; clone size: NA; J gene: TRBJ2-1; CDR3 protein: CASSPARGFDYNEQFF; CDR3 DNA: TGTGCCAGTAGTCCCGCGCGGGGGTTCGACTACAATGAGCAGTTCTTC
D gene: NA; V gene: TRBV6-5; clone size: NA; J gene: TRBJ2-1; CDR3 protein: CASSLAQYNEQFF; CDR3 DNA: TGTGCCAGCAGTTTGGCGCAATACAATGAGCAGTTCTTC
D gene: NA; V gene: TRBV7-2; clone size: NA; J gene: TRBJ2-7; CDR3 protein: CASSSQTGTVPYEQYF; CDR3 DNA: TGTGCCAGCAGCTCCCAGACGGGGACTGTCCCCTACGAGCAGTACTTC
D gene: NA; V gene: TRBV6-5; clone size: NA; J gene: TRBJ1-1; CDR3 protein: CASSIRMGSTEAFF; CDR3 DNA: TGTGCCAGCAGTATTCGAATGGGGAGCACTGAAGCTTTCTTT
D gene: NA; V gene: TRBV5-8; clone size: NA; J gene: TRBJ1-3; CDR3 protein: CASKPWAGNTIYF; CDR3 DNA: TGTGCCAGCAAACCCTGGGCTGGAAACACCATATATTTT
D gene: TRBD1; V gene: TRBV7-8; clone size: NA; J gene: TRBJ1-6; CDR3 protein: CASSSRRQGATPLHF; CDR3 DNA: TGTGCCAGCAGCTCACGCCGACAGGGGGCAACACCCCTCCACTTT
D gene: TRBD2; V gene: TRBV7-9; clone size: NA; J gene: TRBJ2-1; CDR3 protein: CASSSTSGGFNEQFF; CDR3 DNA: TGTGCCAGCAGCTCGACTAGCGGGGGCTTCAATGAGCAGTTCTTC
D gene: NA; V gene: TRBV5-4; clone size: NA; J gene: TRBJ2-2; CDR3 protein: CASSLDPFTGELFF; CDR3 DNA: TGTGCCAGCAGCTTGGATCCTTTCACCGGGGAGCTGTTTTTT
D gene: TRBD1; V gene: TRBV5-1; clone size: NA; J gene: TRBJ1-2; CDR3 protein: CASREGQGGPYGYTF; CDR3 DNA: TGCGCCAGCAGAGAGGGACAGGGGGGACCCTATGGCTACACCTTC
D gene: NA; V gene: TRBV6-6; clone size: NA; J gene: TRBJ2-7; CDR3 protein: CASNDRVPSSYEQYF; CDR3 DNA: TGTGCCAGCAACGACAGAGTCCCTAGCTCCTACGAGCAGTACTTC
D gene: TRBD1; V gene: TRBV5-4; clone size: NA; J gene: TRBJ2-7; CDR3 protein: CASSSQGVDYEQYF; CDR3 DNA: TGTGCCAGCAGCTCGCAGGGGGTCGACTACGAGCAGTACTTC
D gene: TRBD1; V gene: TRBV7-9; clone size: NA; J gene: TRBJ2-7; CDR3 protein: CASSPRGRYEQYF; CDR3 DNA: TGTGCCAGCAGCCCCAGGGGGCGGTACGAGCAGTACTTC